The source of this T cell receptor (beta chain) is a study of Ad26.COV2.S vaccination and SARS-CoV-2 variants. Study-wide context: Intramuscular Ad26.COV2.S at 5x10^10 or 1x10^11 viral particles. Study observations and caveats: Non-spike TCR breadth was similar in vaccine and placebo recipients.

CDR3 length equals 12 residues. Trimming stripped 2 bases from V and 6 bases from J, with 5 bases between. Germline loops: CDR1 MDHEN, CDR2 SYDVKM. As concerns this clone: Its target is unknown.

Described treatment: approximately 18 received Ad26.COV2.S at low or high dose, single or two shots; about 5 received placebo; per-sample allocation not given. Samples were taken on day 63 after the first vaccine or placebo injection. An Ad26 vector was used to express Wuhan-strain SARS-CoV-2 spike as the vaccine. Assay used: immunoSEQ multiplex PCR; TCRdb lists only in-frame clones, some missing. The sample shows some 480,000 clones, around 85% of them seen only once. This chain links TRBV28 with TRBJ2-1; D is uncertain. This TCR was recovered from a person between 18 and 65 years old who received the Ad26.COV2.S COVID-19 vaccine or a placebo. The sequencing used peripheral blood, collected in a trial of Ad26.COV2.S vaccine versus placebo. The CDR3 spells CASSLIVNEQFF. DNA for the CDR3: TGTGCCAGCAGTTTAATAGTCAATGAGCAGTTCTTC.